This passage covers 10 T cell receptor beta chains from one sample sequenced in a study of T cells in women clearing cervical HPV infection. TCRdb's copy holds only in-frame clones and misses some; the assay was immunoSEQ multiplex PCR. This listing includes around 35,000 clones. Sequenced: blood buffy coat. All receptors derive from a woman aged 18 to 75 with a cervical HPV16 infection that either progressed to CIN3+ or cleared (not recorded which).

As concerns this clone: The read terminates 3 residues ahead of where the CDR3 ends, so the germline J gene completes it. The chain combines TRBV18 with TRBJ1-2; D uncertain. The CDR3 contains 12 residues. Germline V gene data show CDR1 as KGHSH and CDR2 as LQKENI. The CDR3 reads CASSPHRDDYTF. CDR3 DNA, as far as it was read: TGTGCCAGCTCACCCCACAGAGACGAC.

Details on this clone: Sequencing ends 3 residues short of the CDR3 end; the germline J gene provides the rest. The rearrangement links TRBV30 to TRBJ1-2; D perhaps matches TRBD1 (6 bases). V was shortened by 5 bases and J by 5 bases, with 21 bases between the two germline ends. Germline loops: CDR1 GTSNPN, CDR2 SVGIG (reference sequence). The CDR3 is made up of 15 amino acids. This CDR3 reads CAWGTGTYRQYGYTF. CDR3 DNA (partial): TGTGCCTGGGGAACAGGGACCTATCGTCAATATGGC. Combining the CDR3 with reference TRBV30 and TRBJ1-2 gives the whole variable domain SQTIHQWPATLVQPVGSPLSLECTVEGTSNPNLYWYRQAAGRGLQLLFYSVGIGQISSEVPQNLSASRPQDRQFILSSKKLLLSDSGFYLCAWGTGTYRQYGYTFGSGTRLTVV.

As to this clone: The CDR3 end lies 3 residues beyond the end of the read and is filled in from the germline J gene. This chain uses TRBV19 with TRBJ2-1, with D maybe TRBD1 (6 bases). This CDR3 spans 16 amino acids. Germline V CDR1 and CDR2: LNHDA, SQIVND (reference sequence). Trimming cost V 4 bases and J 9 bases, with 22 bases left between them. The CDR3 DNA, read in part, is TGTGCCAGTAGTAGCCGGGGACAACCCTTGACGGGTGAG. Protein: CASSSRGQPLTGE. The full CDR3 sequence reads CASSSRGQPLTGEQFF.

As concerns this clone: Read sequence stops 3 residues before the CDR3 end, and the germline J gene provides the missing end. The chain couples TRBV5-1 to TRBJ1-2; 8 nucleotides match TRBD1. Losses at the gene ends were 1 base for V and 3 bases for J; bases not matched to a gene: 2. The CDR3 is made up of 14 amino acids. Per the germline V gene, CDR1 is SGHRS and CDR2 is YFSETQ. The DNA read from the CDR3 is TGCGCCAGCAGCTTGCTGGGACAGGACTATGGC. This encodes CASSLLGQDYG. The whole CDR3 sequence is CASSLLGQDYGYTF.

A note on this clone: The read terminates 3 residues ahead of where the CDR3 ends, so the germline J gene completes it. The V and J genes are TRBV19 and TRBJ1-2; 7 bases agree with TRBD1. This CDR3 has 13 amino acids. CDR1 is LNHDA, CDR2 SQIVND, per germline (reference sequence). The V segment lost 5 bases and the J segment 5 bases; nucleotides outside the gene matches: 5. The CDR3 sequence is CASSEAGGYGYTF. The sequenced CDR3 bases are TGTGCCAGTAGTGAAGCAGGGGGGTATGGC.

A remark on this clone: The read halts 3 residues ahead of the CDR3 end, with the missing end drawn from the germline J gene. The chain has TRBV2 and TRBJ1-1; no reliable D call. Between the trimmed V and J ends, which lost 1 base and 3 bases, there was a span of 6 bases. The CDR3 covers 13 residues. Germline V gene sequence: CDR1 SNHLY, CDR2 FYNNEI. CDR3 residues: CASSEGLYTEAFF. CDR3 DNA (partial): TGTGCCAGCAGTGAAGGACTGTACACTGAA.

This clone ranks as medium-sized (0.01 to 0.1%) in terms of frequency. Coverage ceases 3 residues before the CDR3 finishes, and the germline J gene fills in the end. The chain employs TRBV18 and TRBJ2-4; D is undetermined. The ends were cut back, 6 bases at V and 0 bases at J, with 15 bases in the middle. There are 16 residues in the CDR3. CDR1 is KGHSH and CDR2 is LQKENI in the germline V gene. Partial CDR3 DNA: TGTGCCAGCTCGAAAACACAACAGATAGCCAAAAACATT. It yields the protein CASSKTQQIAKNI. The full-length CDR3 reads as CASSKTQQIAKNIQYF.

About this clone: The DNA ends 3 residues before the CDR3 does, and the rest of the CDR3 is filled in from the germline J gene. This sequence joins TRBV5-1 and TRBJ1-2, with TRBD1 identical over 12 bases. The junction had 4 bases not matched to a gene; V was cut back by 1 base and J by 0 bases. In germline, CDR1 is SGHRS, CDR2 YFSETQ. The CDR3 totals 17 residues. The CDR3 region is CASSLQGQGATNYGYTF. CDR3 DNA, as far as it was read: TGCGCCAGCAGCTTGCAGGGACAGGGGGCCACTAACTATGGC.

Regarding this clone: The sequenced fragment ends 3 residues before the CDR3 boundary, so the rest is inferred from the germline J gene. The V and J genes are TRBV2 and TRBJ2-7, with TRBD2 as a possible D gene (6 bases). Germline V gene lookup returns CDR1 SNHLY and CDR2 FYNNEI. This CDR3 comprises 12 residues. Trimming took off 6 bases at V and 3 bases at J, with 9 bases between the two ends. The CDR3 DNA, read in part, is TGTGCCAGCAGCCAGGAGGGCTACGAG. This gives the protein CASSQEGYE. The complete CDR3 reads CASSQEGYEQYF.

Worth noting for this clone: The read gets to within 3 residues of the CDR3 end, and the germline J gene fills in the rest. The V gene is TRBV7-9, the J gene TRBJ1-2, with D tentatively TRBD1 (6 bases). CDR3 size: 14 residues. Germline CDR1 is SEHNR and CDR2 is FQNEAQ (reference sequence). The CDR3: CASSDRWGNNDYTF. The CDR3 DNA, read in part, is TGTGCCAGCAGCGACAGGTGGGGAAACAATGAC.